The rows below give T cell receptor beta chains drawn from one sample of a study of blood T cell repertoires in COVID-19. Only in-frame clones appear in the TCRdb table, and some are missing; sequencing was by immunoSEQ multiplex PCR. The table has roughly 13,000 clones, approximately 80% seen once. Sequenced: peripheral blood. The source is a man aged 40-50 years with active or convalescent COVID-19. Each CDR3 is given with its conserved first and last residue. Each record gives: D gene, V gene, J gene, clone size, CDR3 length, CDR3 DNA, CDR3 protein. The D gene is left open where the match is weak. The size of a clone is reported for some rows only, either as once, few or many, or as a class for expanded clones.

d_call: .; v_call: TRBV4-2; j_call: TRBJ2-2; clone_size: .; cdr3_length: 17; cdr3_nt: TGTGCCAGCAGCCCCGGTTCGAGGACTAAGAACACCGGGGAGCTGTTTTTT; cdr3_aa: CASSPGSRTKNTGELFF
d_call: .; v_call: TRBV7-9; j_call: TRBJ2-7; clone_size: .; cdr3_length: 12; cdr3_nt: TGTGCCAGCAGCTTTAATGCGAGGGAGCAGTACTTC; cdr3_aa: CASSFNAREQYF
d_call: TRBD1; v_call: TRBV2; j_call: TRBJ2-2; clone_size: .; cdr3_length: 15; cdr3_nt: TGTGCCAGCAGCGGCAACAGGGGAGTCGGCGGGGAGCTGTTTTTT; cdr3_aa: CASSGNRGVGGELFF
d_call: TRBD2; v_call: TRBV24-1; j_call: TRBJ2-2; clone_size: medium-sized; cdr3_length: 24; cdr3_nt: TGTGCCACCAGCGACCGCACCAGCTACTTGGTAACTAGCGGGGGACAATCGAACACCGGGGAGCTGTTTTTT; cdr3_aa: CATSDRTSYLVTSGGQSNTGELFF
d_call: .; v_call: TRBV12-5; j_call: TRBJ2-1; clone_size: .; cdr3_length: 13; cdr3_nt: TGTGCTAGTGGTTTGCCGGGAGAGTCTGAGCAGTTCTTC; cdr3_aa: CASGLPGESEQFF
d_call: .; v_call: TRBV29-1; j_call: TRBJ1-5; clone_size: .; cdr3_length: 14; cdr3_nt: TGCAGCGTCGCCGGGACAAACTCCAATCAGCCCCAGCATTTT; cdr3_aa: CSVAGTNSNQPQHF
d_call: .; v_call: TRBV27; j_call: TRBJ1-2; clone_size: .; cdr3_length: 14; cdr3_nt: TGTGCCAGCAGTTCCACAGGTTTTGTTGGTGGCTACACCTTC; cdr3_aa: CASSSTGFVGGYTF
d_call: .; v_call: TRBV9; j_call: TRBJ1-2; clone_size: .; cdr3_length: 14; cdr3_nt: TGTGCCAGCAGCCCTACCCTCGACTTCACCGGCTACACCTTC; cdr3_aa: CASSPTLDFTGYTF
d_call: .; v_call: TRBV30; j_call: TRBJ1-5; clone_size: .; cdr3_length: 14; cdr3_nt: TGTGCCTGGAGTCAAGGGGGTAGCAATCAGCCCCAGCATTTT; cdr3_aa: CAWSQGGSNQPQHF
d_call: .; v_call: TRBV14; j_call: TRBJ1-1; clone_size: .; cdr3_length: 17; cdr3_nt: TGTGCCAGCAGCCCCCCCTCTGCCCGACAGGTCCGCCCTGAAGCTTTCTTT; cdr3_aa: CASSPPSARQVRPEAFF
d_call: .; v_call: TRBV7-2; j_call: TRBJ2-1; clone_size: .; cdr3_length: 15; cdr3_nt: TGTGCCAGCAGCTTATCTCAGGGGTCCTACAATGAGCAGTTCTTC; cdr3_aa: CASSLSQGSYNEQFF
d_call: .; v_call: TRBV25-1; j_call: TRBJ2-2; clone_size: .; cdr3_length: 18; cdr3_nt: TGTGCCAGCAGTGAATATTCTTTGGAGGGGTTGGTCACCGGGGAGCTGTTTTTT; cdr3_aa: CASSEYSLEGLVTGELFF
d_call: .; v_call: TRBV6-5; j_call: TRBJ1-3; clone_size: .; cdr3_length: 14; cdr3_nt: TGTGCCAGCGGGCGAGGGGACTACGGAAACACCATATATTTT; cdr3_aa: CASGRGDYGNTIYF
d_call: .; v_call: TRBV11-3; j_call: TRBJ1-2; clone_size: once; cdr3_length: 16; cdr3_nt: TGTGCCAGCAGCTCCTCGTTCCAGAGGGAACGTCGGGGCTACACCTTC; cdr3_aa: CASSSSFQRERRGYTF
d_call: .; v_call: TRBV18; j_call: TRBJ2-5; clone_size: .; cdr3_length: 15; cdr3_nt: TGTGCCAGCTCAGAGCGGGACAGGTCGGCGGAGACCCAGTACTTC; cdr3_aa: CASSERDRSAETQYF
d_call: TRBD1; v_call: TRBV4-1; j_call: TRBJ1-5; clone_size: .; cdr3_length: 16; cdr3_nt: TGCGCCAGCAGCCGCGCCACAGGGGCGGCGGATCAGCCCCAGCATTTT; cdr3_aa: CASSRATGAADQPQHF
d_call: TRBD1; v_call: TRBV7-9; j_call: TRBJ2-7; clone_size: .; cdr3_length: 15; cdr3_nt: TGTGCCAGCAGCCTATCGGGACAGGGGGATTACGAGCAGTACTTC; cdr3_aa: CASSLSGQGDYEQYF
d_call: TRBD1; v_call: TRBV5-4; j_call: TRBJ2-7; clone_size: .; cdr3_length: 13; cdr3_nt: TGTGCCAGCAGCTTACGGGACAGGGTTGAGCAGTACTTC; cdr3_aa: CASSLRDRVEQYF
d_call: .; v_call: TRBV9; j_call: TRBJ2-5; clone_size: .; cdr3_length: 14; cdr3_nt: TGTGCCAGCAGCGTATCGGTACCAGGAGAGACCCAGTACTTC; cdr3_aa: CASSVSVPGETQYF
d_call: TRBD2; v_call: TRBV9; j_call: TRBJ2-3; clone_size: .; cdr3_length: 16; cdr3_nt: TGTGCCAGCAGCGTATTTGCGGGGGGGCCAGGGGATACGCAGTATTTT; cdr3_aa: CASSVFAGGPGDTQYF
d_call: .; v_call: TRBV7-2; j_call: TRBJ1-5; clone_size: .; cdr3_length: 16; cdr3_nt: TGTGCCAGCAGCTTATTGGTCGGTTTTGACAATCAGCCCCAGCATTTT; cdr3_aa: CASSLLVGFDNQPQHF
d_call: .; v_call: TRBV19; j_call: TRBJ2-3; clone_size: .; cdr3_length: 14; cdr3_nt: TGTGCCAGTAGTATAGGGCCGAGCACAGATACGCAGTATTTT; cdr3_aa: CASSIGPSTDTQYF
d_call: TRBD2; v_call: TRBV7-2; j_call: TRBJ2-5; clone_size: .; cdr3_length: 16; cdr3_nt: TGTGCCAGCAGCTCAATGGGACTAGCGGGAGAGGAGACCCAGTACTTC; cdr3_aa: CASSSMGLAGEETQYF
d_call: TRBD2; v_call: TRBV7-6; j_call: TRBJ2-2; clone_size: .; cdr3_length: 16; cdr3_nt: TGTGCCAGCAGCCCGACTAGCGGGGGGTACACCGGGGAGCTGTTTTTT; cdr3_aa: CASSPTSGGYTGELFF
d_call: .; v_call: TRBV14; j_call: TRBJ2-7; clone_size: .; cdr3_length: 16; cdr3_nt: TGTGCCAGCAGCCGGAAGACTGGGGGGTTCCCTTATGAGCAGTACTTC; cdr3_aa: CASSRKTGGFPYEQYF
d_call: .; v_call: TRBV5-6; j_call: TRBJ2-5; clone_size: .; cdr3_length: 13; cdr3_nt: TGTGCCAGCAGCTCCCTAGCGTCAGAGACCCAGTACTTC; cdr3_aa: CASSSLASETQYF
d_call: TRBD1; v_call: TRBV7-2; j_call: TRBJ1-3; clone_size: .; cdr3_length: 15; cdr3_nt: TGTGCCAGCAGTTGGAACGGACAGGGGATAAACACCATATATTTT; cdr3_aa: CASSWNGQGINTIYF
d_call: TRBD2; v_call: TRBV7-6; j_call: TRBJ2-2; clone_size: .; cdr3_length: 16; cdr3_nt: TGTGCCAGCAGCTTAGTATTCAGCGGGGGACGCGGGGAGCTGTTTTTT; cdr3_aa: CASSLVFSGGRGELFF
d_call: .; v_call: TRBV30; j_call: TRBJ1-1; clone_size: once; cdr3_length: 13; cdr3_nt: TGTGCCTGGACAGGGAACAGGAACACTGAAGCTTTCTTT; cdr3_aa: CAWTGNRNTEAFF
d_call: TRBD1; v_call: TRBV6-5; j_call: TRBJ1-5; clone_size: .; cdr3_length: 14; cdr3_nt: TGTGCCAGCAGCGACAGGGTTAGCAATCAGCCCCAGCATTTT; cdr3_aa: CASSDRVSNQPQHF
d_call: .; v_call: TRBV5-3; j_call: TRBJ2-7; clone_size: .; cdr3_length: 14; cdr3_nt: TGTGCCAGAAGACCCCCCGACAACTCCTACGAGCAGTACTTC; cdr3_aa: CARRPPDNSYEQYF
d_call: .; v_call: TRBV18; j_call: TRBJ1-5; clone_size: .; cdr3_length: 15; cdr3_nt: TGTGCCAGCTCCCCCCAGGGCCTAGGGGGTCAGCCCCAGCATTTT; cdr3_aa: CASSPQGLGGQPQHF
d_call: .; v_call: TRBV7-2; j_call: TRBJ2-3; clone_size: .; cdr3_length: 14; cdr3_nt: TGTGCCAGCAGTCCGGATCGCAGGGCGAATACGCAGTATTTT; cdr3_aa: CASSPDRRANTQYF
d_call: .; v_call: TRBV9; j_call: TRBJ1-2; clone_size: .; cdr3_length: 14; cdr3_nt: TGTGCCAGCAGCGTGGGTGGAGGGAACTATGGCTACACCTTC; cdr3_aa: CASSVGGGNYGYTF
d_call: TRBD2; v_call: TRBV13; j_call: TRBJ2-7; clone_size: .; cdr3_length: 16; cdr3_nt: TGTGCCAGCCTTCGGACTAGCGGGGGCCCAACCTACGAGCAGTACTTC; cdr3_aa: CASLRTSGGPTYEQYF
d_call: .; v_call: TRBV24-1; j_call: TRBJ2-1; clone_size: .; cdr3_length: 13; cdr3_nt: TGTGCCACCAGTGATGGGACTCAACTCGAGCAGTTCTTC; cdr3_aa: CATSDGTQLEQFF
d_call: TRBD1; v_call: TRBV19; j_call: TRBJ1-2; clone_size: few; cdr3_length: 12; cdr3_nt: TGTGCCAGTAGCGGGACAGCGTATGGCTACACCTTC; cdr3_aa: CASSGTAYGYTF
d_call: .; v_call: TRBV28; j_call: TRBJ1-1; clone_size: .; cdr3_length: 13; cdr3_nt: TGTGCCAGCAGTCCGACAGCGAACACTGAAGCTTTCTTT; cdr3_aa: CASSPTANTEAFF
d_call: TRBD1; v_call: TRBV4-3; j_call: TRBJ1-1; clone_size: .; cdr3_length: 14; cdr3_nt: TGCGCCAGCAGCCAACCCGACAGGGGGCCTGAAGCTTTCTTT; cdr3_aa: CASSQPDRGPEAFF
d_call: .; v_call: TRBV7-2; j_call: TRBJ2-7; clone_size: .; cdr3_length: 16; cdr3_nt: TGTGCCAGCAGCCCCAGGGGGGACTCAAGCTCCTACGAGCAGTACTTC; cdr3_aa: CASSPRGDSSSYEQYF
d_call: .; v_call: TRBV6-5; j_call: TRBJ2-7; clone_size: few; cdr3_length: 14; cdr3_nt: TGTGCCAGCAAAGGGAGGCAGGGAGACTACGAGCAGTACTTC; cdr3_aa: CASKGRQGDYEQYF
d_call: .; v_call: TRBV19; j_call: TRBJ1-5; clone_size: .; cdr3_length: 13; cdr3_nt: TGTGCCAGTAGTATTCAGGTTAATCAGCCCCAGCATTTT; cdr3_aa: CASSIQVNQPQHF
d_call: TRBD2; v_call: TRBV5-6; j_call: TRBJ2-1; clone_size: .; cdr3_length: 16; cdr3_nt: TGTGCCAGCAGCCCATCCGGGACTAGCGGGATTGGTGAGCAGTTCTTC; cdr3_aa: CASSPSGTSGIGEQFF
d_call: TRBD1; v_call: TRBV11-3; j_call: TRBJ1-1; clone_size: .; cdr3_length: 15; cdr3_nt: TGTGCCAGCAAGGGACAGGGGGTCGGAGGGACTGAAGCTTTCTTT; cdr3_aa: CASKGQGVGGTEAFF
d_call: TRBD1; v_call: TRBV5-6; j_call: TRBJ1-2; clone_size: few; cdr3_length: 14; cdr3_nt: TGTGCCAGCAGCCCGGGCACAGGGGCCCATGGCTACACCTTC; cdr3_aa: CASSPGTGAHGYTF
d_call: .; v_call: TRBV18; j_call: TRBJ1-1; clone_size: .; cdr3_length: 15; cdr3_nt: TGTGCCAGCTCCCTCTCGGGACACAAGAACACTGAAGCTTTCTTT; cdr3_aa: CASSLSGHKNTEAFF
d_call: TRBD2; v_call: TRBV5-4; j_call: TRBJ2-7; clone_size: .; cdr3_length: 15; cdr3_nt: TGTGCCAGCAGCCCCAGCGCGGGAGGGTCGGGCGAGCAGTACTTC; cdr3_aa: CASSPSAGGSGEQYF
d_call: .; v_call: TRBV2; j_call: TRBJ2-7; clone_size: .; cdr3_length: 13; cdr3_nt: TGTGCCACCATAGCGGTCCTAACCTACGAGCAGTACTTC; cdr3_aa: CATIAVLTYEQYF
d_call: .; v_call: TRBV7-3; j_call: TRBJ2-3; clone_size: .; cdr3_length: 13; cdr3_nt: TGTGCCAGCAGCATCGCGGCCCCAGATACGCAGTATTTT; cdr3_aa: CASSIAAPDTQYF